This T cell receptor (beta chain) comes out of a study of CD8 T cells in ankylosing spondylitis. This clonotype occurred a few times. Its antigen is undetermined. The CDR3 totals 11 residues. Trimming shortened V by 8 bases and J by 7 bases, and 11 bases separated the two germline ends. Germline assignment: CDR1 SEHNR and CDR2 FQNEAQ (reference sequence). As the method for making TCR beta libraries, quantitative 5'-RACE with molecular barcodes was used. In TCRdb, the 5' RACE reads were re-called with MiXCR into one record per CDR3 protein. The sample lists approximately 290,000 distinct CDR3 sequences, around 20% occurring once. Findings and caveats of the study: There was a TCR beta motif, made of eight highly homologous variants, that appeared characteristic of ankylosing spondylitis blood. Reports say disease-linked clones showed up significantly more in matched ankylosing spondylitis synovial fluid. Earlier literature documents some of the motif variants in reactive arthritis synovial fluid and blood.

The clonotype comes from a female donor with ankylosing spondylitis or in good health (not recorded which). Source material: blood, either unsorted or a sorted T cell fraction (not recorded which). This chain connects TRBV7-9 to TRBJ1-1; D not resolved. The CDR3 DNA sequence: TGTGCCAGCCACTCGGATCTTGAAGCTTTCTTT. Its protein is CASHSDLEAFF.